The entry that follows covers one T cell receptor beta chain sequence. The data are from a study of cytomegalovirus exposure and HLA in healthy donors. Use of 60 Vbeta and 13 Jbeta primers characterized the PCR. Sequencing was performed with immunoSEQ multiplex PCR; in TCRdb, only in-frame clones are kept and a portion is missing. The data contain under 200,000 clones, approximately 72% of them singletons. The V end was cut by 2 bases, the J end by 4 bases, with 15 bases between. Germline lookup yields CDR1 SGHRS and CDR2 YFSETQ. The CDR3 contains 16 residues. V usage is TRBV5-1 and J usage is TRBJ2-2, with D possibly being TRBD1 (5 bases). The sequence came from a man aged 50-59 years in good health and CMV-seronegative. Material for sequencing was PBMCs. CDR3 protein: CASSLGQGTVTGELFF. In nucleotides, the CDR3 is TGCGCCAGCAGCTTAGGGCAGGGAACGGTCACCGGGGAGCTGTTTTTT.